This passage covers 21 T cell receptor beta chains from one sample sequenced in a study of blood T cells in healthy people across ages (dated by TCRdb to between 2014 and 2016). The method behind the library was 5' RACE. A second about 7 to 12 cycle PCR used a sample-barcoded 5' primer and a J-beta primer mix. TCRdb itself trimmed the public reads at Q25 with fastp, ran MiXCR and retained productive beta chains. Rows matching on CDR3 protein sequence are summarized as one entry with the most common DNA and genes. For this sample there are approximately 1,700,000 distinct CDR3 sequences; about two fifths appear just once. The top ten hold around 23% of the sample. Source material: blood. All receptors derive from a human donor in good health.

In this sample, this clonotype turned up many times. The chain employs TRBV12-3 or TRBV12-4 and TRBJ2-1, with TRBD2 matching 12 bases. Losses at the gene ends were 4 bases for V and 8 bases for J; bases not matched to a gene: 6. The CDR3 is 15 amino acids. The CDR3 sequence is CASSSSGGARDEQFF. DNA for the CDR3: TGTGCCAGCAGTTCTAGCGGGGGGGCCAGGGATGAGCAGTTCTTC.

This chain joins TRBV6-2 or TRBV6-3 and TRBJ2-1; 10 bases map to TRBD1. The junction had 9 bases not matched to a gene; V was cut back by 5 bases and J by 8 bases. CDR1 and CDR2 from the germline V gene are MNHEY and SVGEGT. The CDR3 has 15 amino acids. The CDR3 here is CASSPDRGLGYEQFF. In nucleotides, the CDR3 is TGTGCCAGCAGTCCCGACAGGGGGCTAGGGTATGAGCAGTTCTTC.

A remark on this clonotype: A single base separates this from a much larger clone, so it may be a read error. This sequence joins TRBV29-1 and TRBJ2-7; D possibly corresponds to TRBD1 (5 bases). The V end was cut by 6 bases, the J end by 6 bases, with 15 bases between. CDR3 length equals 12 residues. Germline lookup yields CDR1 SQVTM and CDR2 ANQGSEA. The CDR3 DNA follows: TGCAGCGTACACCTTGGGGCCCTCGAGCAGTACTTC. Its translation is CSVHLGALEQYF.

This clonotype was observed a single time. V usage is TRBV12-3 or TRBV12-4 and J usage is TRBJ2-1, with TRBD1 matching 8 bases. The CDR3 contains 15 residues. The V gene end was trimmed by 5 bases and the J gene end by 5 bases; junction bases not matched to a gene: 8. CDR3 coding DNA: TGTGCCAGCAGTCTTCACCTCAGGGGGCACAATGAGCAGTTCTTC. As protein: CASSLHLRGHNEQFF.

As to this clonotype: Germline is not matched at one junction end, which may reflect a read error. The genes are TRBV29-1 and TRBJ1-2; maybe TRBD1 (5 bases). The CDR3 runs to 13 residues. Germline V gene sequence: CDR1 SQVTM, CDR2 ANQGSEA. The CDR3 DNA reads TGCAGCGTTGAATCGGGGGGTAACTATGACTACACCTTC. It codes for CSVESGGNYDYTF. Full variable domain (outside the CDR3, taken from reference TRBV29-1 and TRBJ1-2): SAVISQKPSRDICQRGTSLTIQCQVDSQVTMMFWYRQQPGQSLTLIATANQGSEATYESGFVIDKFPISRPNLTFSTLTVSNMSPEDSSIYLCSVESGGNYDYTFGSGTRLTVV.

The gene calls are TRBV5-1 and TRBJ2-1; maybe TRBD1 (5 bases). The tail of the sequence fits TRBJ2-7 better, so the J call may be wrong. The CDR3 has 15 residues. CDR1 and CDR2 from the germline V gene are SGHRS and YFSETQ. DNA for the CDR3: TGCGCCACCCTAATGAGACAGAGGAGTGGGTACGAGCAGTACTTC. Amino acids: CATLMRQRSGYEQYF.

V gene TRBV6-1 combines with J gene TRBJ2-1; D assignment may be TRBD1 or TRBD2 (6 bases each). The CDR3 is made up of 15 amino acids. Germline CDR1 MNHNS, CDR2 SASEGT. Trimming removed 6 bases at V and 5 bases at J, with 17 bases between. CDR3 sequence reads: CASSLGGRRNNEQFF. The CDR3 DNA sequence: TGTGCCAGCAGCCTAGGGGGGAGACGAAACAATGAGCAGTTCTTC.

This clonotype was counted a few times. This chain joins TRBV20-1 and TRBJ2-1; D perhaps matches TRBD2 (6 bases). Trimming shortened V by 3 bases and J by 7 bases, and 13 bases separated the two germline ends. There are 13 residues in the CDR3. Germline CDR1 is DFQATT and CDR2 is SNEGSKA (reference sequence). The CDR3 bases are TGCAGTGCTAGTTTGGGACTGGAAAATGAGCAGTTCTTC. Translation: CSASLGLENEQFF.

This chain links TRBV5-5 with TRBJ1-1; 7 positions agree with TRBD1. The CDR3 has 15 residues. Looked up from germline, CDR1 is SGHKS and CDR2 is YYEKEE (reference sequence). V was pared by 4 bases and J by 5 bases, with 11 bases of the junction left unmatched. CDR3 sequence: CASSQTPGGSTEAFF. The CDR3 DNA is TGTGCCAGCAGCCAAACTCCAGGGGGTAGTACTGAAGCTTTCTTT.

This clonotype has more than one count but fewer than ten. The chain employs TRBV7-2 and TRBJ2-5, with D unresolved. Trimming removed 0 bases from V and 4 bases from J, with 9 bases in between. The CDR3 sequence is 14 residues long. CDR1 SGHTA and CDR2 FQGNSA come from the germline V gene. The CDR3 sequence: CASSLAGRLETQYF. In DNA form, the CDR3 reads TGTGCCAGCAGCTTAGCGGGAAGATTAGAGACCCAGTACTTC.

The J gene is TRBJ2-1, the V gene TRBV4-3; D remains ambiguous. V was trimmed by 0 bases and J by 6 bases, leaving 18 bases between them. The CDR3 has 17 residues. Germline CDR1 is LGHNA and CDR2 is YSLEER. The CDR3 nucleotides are TGCGCCAGCAGCCAAGATCCCCCTAGTGGGCTTCCCAATGAGCAGTTCTTC. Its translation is CASSQDPPSGLPNEQFF.

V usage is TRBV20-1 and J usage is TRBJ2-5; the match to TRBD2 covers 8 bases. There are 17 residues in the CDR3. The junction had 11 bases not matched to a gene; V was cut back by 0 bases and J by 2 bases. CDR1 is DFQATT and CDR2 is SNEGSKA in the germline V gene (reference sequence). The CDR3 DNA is TGCAGTGCTAGAGATCATCTGGTCGCGGGGGGACAAGAGACCCAGTACTTC. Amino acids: CSARDHLVAGGQETQYF.

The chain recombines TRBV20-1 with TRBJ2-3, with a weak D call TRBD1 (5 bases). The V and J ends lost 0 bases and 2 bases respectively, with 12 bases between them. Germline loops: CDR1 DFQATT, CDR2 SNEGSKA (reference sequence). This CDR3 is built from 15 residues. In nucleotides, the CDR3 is TGCAGTGCTAGAGATCTCGAGACAGACACAGATACGCAGTATTTT. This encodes CSARDLETDTDTQYF.

The CDR3 loop is CSVPVASGGAREQYF. In nucleotides, the CDR3 is TGCAGCGTTCCCGTGGCTAGCGGGGGGGCGAGGGAGCAGTACTTC. V gene TRBV29-1 combines with J gene TRBJ2-5; 12 bases agree with TRBD2. The V gene's germline CDR1 is SQVTM and CDR2 ANQGSEA. This CDR3 has 15 residues. With V trimmed by 5 bases and J by 11 bases, 15 bases remained unmatched.

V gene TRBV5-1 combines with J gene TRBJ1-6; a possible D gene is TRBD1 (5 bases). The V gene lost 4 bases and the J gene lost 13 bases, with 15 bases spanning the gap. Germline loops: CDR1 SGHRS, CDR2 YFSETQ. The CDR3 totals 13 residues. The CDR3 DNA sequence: TGCGCCAGCAGCCTTGACCAGGGACTTCCCCTCCACTTT. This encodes CASSLDQGLPLHF.

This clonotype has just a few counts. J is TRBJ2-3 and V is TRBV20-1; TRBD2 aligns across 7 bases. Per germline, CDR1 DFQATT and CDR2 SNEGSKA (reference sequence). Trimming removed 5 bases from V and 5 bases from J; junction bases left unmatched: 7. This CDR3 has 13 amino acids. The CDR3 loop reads CSARTRLIDTQYF. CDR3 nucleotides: TGCAGTGCTCGGACTAGGCTCATAGATACGCAGTATTTT.

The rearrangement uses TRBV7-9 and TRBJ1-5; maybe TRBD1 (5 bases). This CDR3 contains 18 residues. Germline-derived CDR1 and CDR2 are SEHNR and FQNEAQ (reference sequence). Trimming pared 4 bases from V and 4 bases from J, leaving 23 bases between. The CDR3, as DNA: TGTGCCAGCAGCTCGACACGCCCGGGACGGGTCACTAATCAGCCCCAGCATTTT. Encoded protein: CASSSTRPGRVTNQPQHF.

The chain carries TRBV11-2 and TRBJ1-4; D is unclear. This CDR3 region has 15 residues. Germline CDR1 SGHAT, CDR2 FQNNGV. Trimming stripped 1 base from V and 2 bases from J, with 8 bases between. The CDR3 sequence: CASSLGGRTNEKLFF. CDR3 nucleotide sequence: TGTGCCAGCAGCTTAGGTGGGAGGACTAATGAAAAACTGTTTTTT.

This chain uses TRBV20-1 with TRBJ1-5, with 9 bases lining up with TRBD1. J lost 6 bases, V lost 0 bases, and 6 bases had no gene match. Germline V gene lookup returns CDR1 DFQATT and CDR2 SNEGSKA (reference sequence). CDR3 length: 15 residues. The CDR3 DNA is TGCAGTGCTAGAGACCGGGACAGGGTATTTCAGCCCCAGCATTTT. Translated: CSARDRDRVFQPQHF.

CDR3 in amino acids: CASIGGSGKYTEAFF. The CDR3 DNA is TGTGCCAGTATTGGAGGGTCAGGGAAATATACTGAAGCTTTCTTT. The rearrangement links TRBV2 to TRBJ1-1, with D possibly being TRBD1 (5 bases). Trimming stripped 9 bases from V and 5 bases from J, with 22 bases between. Germline V gives CDR1 SNHLY, CDR2 FYNNEI. The CDR3 is 15 amino acids.

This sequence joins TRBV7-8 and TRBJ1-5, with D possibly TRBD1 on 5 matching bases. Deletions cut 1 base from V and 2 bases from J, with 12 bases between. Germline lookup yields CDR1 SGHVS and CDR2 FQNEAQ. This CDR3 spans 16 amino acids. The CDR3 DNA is TGTGCCAGCAGCTTAGTCGGGGGTCAGCGCAATCAGCCCCAGCATTTT. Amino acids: CASSLVGGQRNQPQHF.